This T cell receptor beta chain emerged from a study of cytomegalovirus exposure and HLA in healthy donors (dated by TCRdb to the late 2010s). A note on the overall study: According to an earlier analysis of 550 to 700 of the donors, about 170 million T cells yielded 90 million to 130 million unique TCR beta sequences and 276 Gb of sequence data. The study used immunosequencing to profile the T cell repertoires of several hundred subjects and linked those repertoires to cytomegalovirus serostatus. A later analysis re-analyzed previously published TCR beta repertoires from about 600 donors and added high-resolution HLA genotyping to study TCR occurrence patterns. Every discovery cohort repertoire had been produced on one sequencing platform. Along with the roughly 700-subject first cohort, a separate validation cohort of around 110 different subjects was used. Among the roughly 380 genotyped donors, approximately 81% belonged to the genetic ancestry cluster associated with self-reported Caucasian donors. Typing coverage varied by locus: roughly 629-630 donors for A, B, C, DRB1 and DQB1; about 520 for DQA1; over 600 for DPA1; around 450 for DPB1. To predict cytomegalovirus infection status, the study brought together high-throughput TCR immunosequencing, statistical association of individual TCRs with disease status, and machine learning. An earlier analysis of several hundred of the donors applied high-throughput TCR beta sequencing to assess whether each TCR beta V gene segment acted as functional or pseudogenic. Both class I and class II loci were covered by HLA typing, at four-digit resolution. Donor age, sex, ethnicity and CMV serostatus were collected together with the repertoire data. A later genetic analysis took genome-wide SNP genotypes for about 55% of the 666 donors and used that subset as a discovery cohort. The later analysis used no new phenotypic data to find candidate immune exposures, relying instead on TCR beta sequences and their occurrence across donors. A few DR-DQ haplotypes were treated as single units for association and clustering because of strong linkage in the cohort. The aim of the study was to test whether cataloging public T cell receptors could identify signatures of past pathogen exposure. Approximately 330 gigabases of sequencing data and roughly 81 million unique TCR sequences made up an early release that covered around 640 HLA-typed donors. Across under 500 genotyped donors of the cohort, an average of roughly 250,000 unique TCR beta nucleotide sequences per donor were sequenced, and 15% to 20% of those sequences were non-productive. The research as a whole found: While some public TCRs were present in many individuals, most TCR sequences turned up only very rarely across donors. According to a later analysis, TCR association rates differed among HLA loci, with DRB1 alleles showing the most associated TCRs and HLA-C alleles showing the fewest. In a later genetic analysis, fewer N-insertions in productive TCRs were reported among donors in an Asian-associated ancestry cluster than the 666-donor mean. In a later analysis, most CMV-associated TCR beta chains were found to appear HLA-restricted, with HLA associations seemingly driven largely by CMV exposure. The 87-base-pair reads could not distinguish some IMGT-functional V segments, including TRBV6-2 and TRBV6-3, so those segments were excluded. In a later analysis, HLA-associated TCR beta chains were found to be more clonally expanded and to have lower generation probabilities than equally common non-associated chains. A later genetic analysis associated a missense DCLRE1C variant with V-gene and J-gene trimming of TCR beta chains, and an independent cohort replicated the association. In a later analysis, several top co-occurrence clusters were reported to appear linked to parvovirus B19, influenza, CMV and Epstein-Barr virus. The authors suggested that the approach could potentially be extended to other disease states and immunological phenotypes. This cohort had only TCR beta chains sequenced, and the lack of alpha or paired-chain data limited which features could be detected. The only immune exposure information available for the cohort was CMV serostatus. In vitro tests confirmed that a few of the cytomegalovirus-associated TCR beta chains recognize cytomegalovirus antigens. Because counts were too low, seventeen rarely observed V segments, including chromosome 9 orphons, were left out of the earlier analysis of about 620 of the donors. Because HLA typing was unavailable for some donors at each locus, only the typed subset was used in association tests. Cytomegalovirus status was reported to be diagnosed by the classifier with high specificity and sensitivity in both the original and validation cohorts. In a later analysis, around 15,000 TCR beta sequences were associated with specific HLA alleles at a false discovery rate of 0.05. Sequencing depth was assumed to be roughly uniform across donors in the presence/absence analyses, though that assumption may not hold. In the study, approximately 160 TCR beta chains were listed as associated with cytomegalovirus. A further reported finding was that TCR beta sequences accurately predicted the HLA-A and HLA-B alleles for most subjects in the first cohort. A group of highly shared sequence variants was considered likely to be a technical artifact of the sequencing pipeline. Linkage disequilibrium might explain the correlated functional status among segregating V segments, but an unknown experimental factor could not be ruled out. An earlier analysis of approximately 570 of the donors showed that most TCR beta V segments appeared in productive rearrangements either about 87% or about 30% of the time, which broadly matched IMGT annotations. When HLA alleles, especially DR and DQ, strongly co-occurred, attributing TCR associations to individual alleles was difficult.

Taken from cysteine to phenylalanine, the CDR3 has 12 residues. Left in the record is the CDR3 DNA by itself, 36 bases read in frame from the first base. The germline V gene encodes CDR1 SNHLY and CDR2 FYNNEI. Germline trimming amounts to 8 bases on V and 8 bases on J, with 6 as the count of junction bases outside the gene matches. Library preparation employed the immunoSEQ multiplex PCR assay. For the multiplex PCR, a mixture combining 60 forward primers for TCR Vbeta segments and 13 reverse primers for TCR Jbeta segments was used. Amplification of the CDR3 region of rearranged TCR beta genes was performed with a multiplex PCR assay on genomic DNA. The amplified TCR beta libraries were sequenced on the Illumina HiSeq System as 87-base-pair reads. The paper's data handling went like this. Across the 600 to 700 repertoires, a later analysis counted some 81 million unique TCR beta chains, roughly 11 million of which were shared by at least two donors. Raw reads were error-corrected and collapsed into unique sequences with a nearest-neighbor algorithm that merged closely related sequences to remove PCR and sequencing errors. CDR3 sequences were aligned to IMGT reference sequences to assign V, D and J gene segments. For a sequence to be retained, a match of at least six nucleotides to both a V gene segment and a J gene segment was required. Rearrangements were called productive when the CDR3 lacked stop codons and stayed in frame with V and J; all others were non-productive. CDR3 was defined by IMGT convention, running from the second conserved V-encoded cysteine to the conserved J-encoded phenylalanine. In an earlier analysis of 587 of the donors, sequences lacking an unambiguous match to a single V gene segment were excluded. An earlier analysis of several hundred of the donors called V segments functional above 56.7% productive rearrangements and segregating when the between-donor standard deviation exceeded 5%. A statistical classification framework was built for diagnosing cytomegalovirus status from the catalog of TCR beta chain sequences. In a later analysis, TCR nucleotide sequences were compared against IMGT/GENE-DB human TR gene sequences so that V and J genes could be assigned. In a later analysis, CDR3 sequences and most-parsimonious VDJ recombination scenarios were assigned using the TCRdist pipeline. In a later analysis, every TCR beta chain was defined by the combination of its CDR3 amino acid sequence and its V-gene family, and reads without a unique V-gene family were dropped. In a later analysis, 450 to 600 highly shared, low-generation-probability nucleotide sequences were removed to address suspected cross-contamination and a sequencing artifact. A later analysis calculated a clonal expansion index for each public chain from normalized within-repertoire ranks of inferred template counts. In a later analysis, generation probabilities were computed with a VDJ recombination model fitted to out-of-frame rearrangements, and the resulting probabilities were checked against IGoR. In a later analysis, TCR-TCR, TCR-HLA and TCR-CMV co-occurrence was scored with hypergeometric tests, and a repertoire-size bias correction was applied to TCR pairs. To estimate false discovery rates, a later analysis permuted the HLA or CMV assignments 20 times. In a later analysis, co-occurring TCRs were grouped with DBSCAN, and TCRdist sequence similarity was added when clustering was performed within HLA-allele-positive subsets. Co-occurrence clustering excluded repertoires with fewer than 30,000 or more than 120,000 public chains, plus five with anomalous nucleotide sharing. TCRdb limited this immuneACCESS table to in-frame rearrangements with V and J called. A share of clones is missing; checked studies link under half to unresolved V genes, and the rest is unexplained. Clone size and V and J calls were adopted from that table, with D and trimming inferred from the DNA. The sample includes about 230,000 clones, with approximately 81% observed a single time. The top ten clonotypes cover 1% to 1.5% of the sample.

The cohort comprised more than 550 healthy bone marrow donors. At the time of sampling, every cohort member was nominally healthy, though immune exposures that went unrecorded were likely present. CMV serostatus was recorded as positive for some 300 and negative for about 50% of the roughly 700 cohort members, whereas no CMV serostatus was recorded for the donor in question. A peripheral blood sample was collected from each donor, and TCR beta sequencing was performed on peripheral blood mononuclear cells. The Qiagen DNeasy Blood Extraction Kit was used to extract genomic DNA from the blood cell samples. This clone is a singleton in its sample. This receptor's antigen is unknown. No much larger clone is present one base from it, and per-base qualities are unavailable.

The sequenced material came from PBMCs. In this chain, TRBV2 is recombined with TRBJ2-1; the junction holds 7 bases that match TRBD2. The receptor was derived from a human donor in good health. The nucleotide sequence is given as TGTGCCAGCTTCGGGGGGAGCCATGAGCAGTTCTTC. It codes for CASFGGSHEQFF.